Below are 18 T cell receptor beta chains sequenced from a single sample in a study of T cell changes during pregnancy in multiple sclerosis. Sequenced by immunoSEQ multiplex PCR; TCRdb stores in-frame clones only, minus some. The sample has around 71,000 clones, 92% seen once. The sequences come from peripheral blood, collected after pregnancy. The receptors were sampled from a female donor with multiple sclerosis, enrolled in a pregnancy study.

This clone came up once. This chain connects TRBV7-3 to TRBJ2-1; TRBD1 matches 12 bases. The CDR3 sequence is 15 residues long. The germline V gene encodes CDR1 SGHTA and CDR2 FQGTGA. Trimming took 4 bases from V and 16 from J; bases not matched to a gene: 14. DNA of the CDR3: TGTGCCAGCAGCTCAGGGACAGGGGGCGGCGGGAGGTATTTCTTC. Protein: CASSSGTGGGGRYFF.

By frequency in the sample, this clone is medium-sized. This CDR3 reads CASSDSQRGLTGELFF. The CDR3 DNA reads TGTGCCAGCAGTGACAGTCAGCGGGGACTAACCGGGGAGCTGTTTTTT. This rearrangement joins TRBV6-4 to TRBJ2-2; TRBD2 agrees at 7 bases. This CDR3 has 16 residues. In germline, CDR1 is MRHNA, CDR2 SNTAGT. Trimming cost V 2 bases and J 5 bases; bases outside gene matches: 8.

The chain joins TRBV9 to TRBJ1-6, with 7 nucleotides matching TRBD1. Trimming cost V 4 bases and J 15 bases; bases outside gene matches: 7. Germline V gene sequence: CDR1 SGDLS, CDR2 YYNGEE. The CDR3 runs 12 residues. The CDR3 coding sequence is TGTGCCAGCAGCACGAACAGGGGACACCTCCACTTT. This sequence encodes CASSTNRGHLHF.

The rearrangement links TRBV13 to TRBJ2-1; 13 nucleotides align to TRBD2. Germline CDR1 is PRHDT and CDR2 is FYEKMQ (reference sequence). The CDR3 length is 15 residues. V was clipped by 5 bases and J by 8 bases; unmatched bases: 6. This CDR3 is CASSPQGLAGYEQFF. The CDR3 coding sequence is TGTGCCAGCAGCCCCCAGGGACTAGCGGGGTATGAGCAGTTCTTC.

The V gene is TRBV6-1, the J gene TRBJ2-3; the D gene is possibly TRBD2 (6 bases). With 3 bases removed from V and 4 bases from J, the gap between germline ends came to 14 bases. The CDR3 consists of 15 residues. Germline CDR1 and CDR2: MNHNS and SASEGT. The CDR3 reads CASSDWGWEADTQYF. DNA of the CDR3: TGTGCCAGCAGTGACTGGGGATGGGAGGCAGATACGCAGTATTTT.

The CDR3, as DNA: TGTGCCAGCAGTGAATGGCTTAACACCGGGGAGCTGTTTTTT. Residues: CASSEWLNTGELFF. V is TRBV2 and J is TRBJ2-2; D not resolved. CDR1 SNHLY and CDR2 FYNNEI come from the germline V gene. The CDR3 contains 14 residues. Trimming shortened V by 2 bases and J by 2 bases, and 6 bases separated the two germline ends. Full variable domain (rest looked up from reference TRBV2 and TRBJ2-2): EPEVTQTPSHQVTQMGQEVILRCVPISNHLYFYWYRQILGQKVEFLVSFYNNEISEKSEIFDDQFSVERPDGSNFTLKIRSTKLEDSAMYFCASSEWLNTGELFFGEGSRLTVL.

The chain combines TRBV15 with TRBJ2-7; 8 bases fit TRBD2. This CDR3 comprises 15 residues. V dropped 5 bases and J dropped 1; count of bases not matched to a gene: 7. Germline values: CDR1 LNHNV, CDR2 YYDKDF (reference sequence). CDR3 DNA: TGTGCCACCAGCCCTGGACTAGCCCATTCCTACGAGCAGTACTTC. Its protein is CATSPGLAHSYEQYF.

This clone was seen a single time. The V call is TRBV5-4, the J call TRBJ1-5; tentatively, D is TRBD1 (5 bases). CDR3 size: 15 residues. V lost 4 bases to trimming and J lost 2 bases, with 13 bases between them. Germline CDR1 reads SGHNT; CDR2 reads YYREEE (reference sequence). The CDR3 sequence is CASSRDGGGNQPQHF. The CDR3 DNA sequence: TGTGCCAGCAGCCGAGACGGGGGAGGCAATCAGCCCCAGCATTTT.

The chain recombines TRBV7-3 with TRBJ1-1; TRBD1 is a possible D gene (6 bases). Germline CDR1 reads SGHTA; CDR2 reads FQGTGA. The CDR3 totals 13 residues. V dropped 4 bases and J dropped 0 bases, with 6 bases sitting between them. CDR3 region: CASSWTVNTEAFF. The CDR3 bases are TGTGCCAGCAGCTGGACAGTGAACACTGAAGCTTTCTTT.

The chain carries TRBV5-1 and TRBJ1-2, with no clear D. V was trimmed by 0 bases and J by 7 bases, leaving 16 bases between them. Germline CDR1 and CDR2: SGHRS and YFSETQ. This CDR3 has 15 residues. CDR3 coding DNA: TGCGCCAGCAGCTTGGGATCGGGTGCCGGGTTTGGCTACACCTTC. Protein product: CASSLGSGAGFGYTF.

V usage is TRBV4-1 and J usage is TRBJ2-1, with 8 bases matching TRBD1. Trimming cost V 4 bases and J 3 bases; bases outside gene matches: 11. Germline V gives CDR1 MGHRA, CDR2 YSYEKL. The CDR3 has 17 amino acids. As DNA, the CDR3 is TGCGCCAGCAGCCCCGCCCCACAGACAGGGGTCTACAATGAGCAGTTCTTC. This translates into CASSPAPQTGVYNEQFF.

This CDR3 reads CASSVRVGTEAFF. The CDR3 bases are TGTGCCAGCAGCGTACGGGTGGGCACTGAAGCTTTCTTT. This sequence joins TRBV9 and TRBJ1-1; D call uncertain. This CDR3 contains 13 residues. Trimming stripped 1 base from V and 4 bases from J, with 8 bases between. From germline, CDR1 is SGDLS and CDR2 YYNGEE. Full variable domain (outside the CDR3, taken from reference TRBV9 and TRBJ1-1): DSGVTQTPKHLITATGQRVTLRCSPRSGDLSVYWYQQSLDQGLQFLIQYYNGEERAKGNILERFSAQQFPDLHSELNLSSLELGDSALYFCASSVRVGTEAFFGQGTRLTVV.

The sample holds one count of this clone. The chain links TRBV7-2 to TRBJ2-7; a possible D gene is TRBD2 (6 bases). The CDR3 is made up of 15 amino acids. Germline loops: CDR1 SGHTA, CDR2 FQGNSA. Trimming shortened V by 1 base and J by 2 bases, and 12 bases separated the two germline ends. CDR3 bases: TGTGCCAGCAGCTTAGGTAGTCCGGGGGCCTACGAGCAGTACTTC. This gives the protein CASSLGSPGAYEQYF. The complete variable domain, with remaining parts taken from reference TRBV7-2 and TRBJ2-7, reads GAGVSQSPSNKVTEKGKDVELRCDPISGHTALYWYRQSLGQGLEFLIYFQGNSAPDKSGLPSDRFSAERTGGSVSTLTIQRTQQEDSAVYLCASSLGSPGAYEQYFGPGTRLTVT.

The table lists this clone with a count of one. V gene TRBV15 combines with J gene TRBJ1-1, with 7 bases fitting TRBD1. Per germline, CDR1 LNHNV and CDR2 YYDKDF (reference sequence). The junction had 4 bases not matched to a gene; V was cut back by 5 bases and J by 1 base. This CDR3 is built from 14 residues. The CDR3: CATSPTGTNTEAFF. The CDR3 nucleotides are TGTGCCACCAGCCCGACAGGGACGAACACTGAAGCTTTCTTT.

The CDR3 DNA sequence: TGCGCCAGCAGCTTGCTGTCGGTTAATGAAAAACTGTTTTTT. It codes for CASSLLSVNEKLFF. The chain employs TRBV5-1 and TRBJ1-4; no clear D gene. The CDR3 is 14 residues long. The ends were cut back, 1 base at V and 4 bases at J, with 8 bases in the middle. Germline V CDR1 and CDR2: SGHRS, YFSETQ.

The chain employs TRBV6-5 and TRBJ1-2, with D hard to call. This CDR3 region has 14 residues. V was clipped by 0 bases and J by 4 bases, with 9 bases between them. Germline V gene lookup returns CDR1 MNHEY and CDR2 SVGAGI. The CDR3 region is CASSYSTEPYGYTF. CDR3 in DNA: TGTGCCAGCAGTTACTCTACAGAACCCTATGGCTACACCTTC.

The chain has TRBV19 and TRBJ2-2, with D perhaps TRBD2 (5 bases). This CDR3 region has 13 residues. Trimming removed 7 bases at V and 4 bases at J, with 10 bases between. Germline-derived CDR1 and CDR2 are LNHDA and SQIVND (reference sequence). The CDR3 protein is CASTSGGTGELFF. The CDR3 DNA reads TGTGCCAGTACCAGCGGAGGCACCGGGGAGCTGTTTTTT.

The chain has TRBV7-7 and TRBJ2-1, with D tentatively TRBD1 (5 bases). This CDR3 contains 15 residues. The germline gives CDR1 SSHAT, CDR2 FNYEAQ (reference sequence). V lost 5 bases and J lost 2, with 13 bases in between. CDR3 in amino acids: CASSRALGPYNEQFF. CDR3 coding DNA: TGTGCCAGCAGCCGCGCTTTGGGGCCCTACAATGAGCAGTTCTTC.